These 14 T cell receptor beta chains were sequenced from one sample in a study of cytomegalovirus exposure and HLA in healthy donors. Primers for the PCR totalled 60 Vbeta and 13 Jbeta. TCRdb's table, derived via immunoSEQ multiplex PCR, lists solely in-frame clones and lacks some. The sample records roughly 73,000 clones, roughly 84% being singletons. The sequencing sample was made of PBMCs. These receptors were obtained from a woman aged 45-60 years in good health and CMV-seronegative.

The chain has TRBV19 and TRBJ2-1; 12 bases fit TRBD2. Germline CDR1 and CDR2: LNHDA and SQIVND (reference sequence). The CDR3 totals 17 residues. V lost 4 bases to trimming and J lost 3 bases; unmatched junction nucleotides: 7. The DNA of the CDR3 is TGTGCCAGTAGTACTCTAGCGGGAGGGCCTTACTACAATGAGCAGTTCTTC. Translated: CASSTLAGGPYYNEQFF.

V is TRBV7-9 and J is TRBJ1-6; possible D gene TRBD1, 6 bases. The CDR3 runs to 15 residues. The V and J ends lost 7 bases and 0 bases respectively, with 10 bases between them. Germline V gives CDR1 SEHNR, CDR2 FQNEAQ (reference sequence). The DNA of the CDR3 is TGTGCCAGCACTACACAGGGCTCCTATAATTCACCCCTCCACTTT. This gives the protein CASTTQGSYNSPLHF.

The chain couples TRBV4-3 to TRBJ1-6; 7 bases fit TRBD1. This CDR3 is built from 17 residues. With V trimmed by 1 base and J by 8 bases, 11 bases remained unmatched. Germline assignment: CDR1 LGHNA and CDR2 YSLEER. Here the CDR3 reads CASSQVRGQRGDSPLHF. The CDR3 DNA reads TGCGCCAGCAGCCAAGTCAGGGGACAGCGAGGGGATTCACCCCTCCACTTT.

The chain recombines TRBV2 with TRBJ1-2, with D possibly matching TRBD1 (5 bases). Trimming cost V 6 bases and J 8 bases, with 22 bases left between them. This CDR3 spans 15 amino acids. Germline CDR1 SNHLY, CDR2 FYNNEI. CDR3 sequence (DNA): TGTGCCAGCAGGGGAGGCGAAGGGGCCGGGGGGGGCTACACCTTC. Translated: CASRGGEGAGGGYTF.

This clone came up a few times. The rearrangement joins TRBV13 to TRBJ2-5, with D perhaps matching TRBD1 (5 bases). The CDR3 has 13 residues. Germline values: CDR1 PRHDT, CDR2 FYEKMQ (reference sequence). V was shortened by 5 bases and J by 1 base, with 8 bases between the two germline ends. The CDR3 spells CASSPTVQETQYF. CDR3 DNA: TGTGCCAGCAGCCCGACAGTCCAAGAGACCCAGTACTTC.

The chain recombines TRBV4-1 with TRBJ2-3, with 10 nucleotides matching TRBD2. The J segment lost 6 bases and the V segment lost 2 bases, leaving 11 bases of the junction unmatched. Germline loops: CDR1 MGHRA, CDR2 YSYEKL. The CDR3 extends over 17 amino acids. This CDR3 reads CASSQSGVAGGEDTQYF. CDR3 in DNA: TGCGCCAGCAGCCAATCCGGGGTAGCGGGGGGAGAGGATACGCAGTATTTT.

The CDR3 here is CASSPGTGGYGYTF. The DNA for the CDR3 is TGTGCCAGCTCCCCCGGGACAGGGGGTTATGGCTACACCTTC. The chain links TRBV18 to TRBJ1-2, with 11 nucleotides matching TRBD1. There are 14 residues in the CDR3. Unmatched junction bases numbered 5, after V lost 6 bases and J lost 5 bases. Germline V gene data show CDR1 as KGHSH and CDR2 as LQKENI.

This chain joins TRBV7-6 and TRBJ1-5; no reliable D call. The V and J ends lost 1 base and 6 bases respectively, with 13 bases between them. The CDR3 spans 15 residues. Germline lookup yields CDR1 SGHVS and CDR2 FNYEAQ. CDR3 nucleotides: TGTGCCAGCAGCTTAGATCCGGGGTTCGGTCAGCCCCAGCATTTT. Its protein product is CASSLDPGFGQPQHF. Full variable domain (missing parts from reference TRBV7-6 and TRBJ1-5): GAGVSQSPRYKVTKRGQDVALRCDPISGHVSLYWYRQALGQGPEFLTYFNYEAQQDKSGLPNDRFSAERPEGSISTLTIQRTEQRDSAMYRCASSLDPGFGQPQHFGDGTRLSIL.

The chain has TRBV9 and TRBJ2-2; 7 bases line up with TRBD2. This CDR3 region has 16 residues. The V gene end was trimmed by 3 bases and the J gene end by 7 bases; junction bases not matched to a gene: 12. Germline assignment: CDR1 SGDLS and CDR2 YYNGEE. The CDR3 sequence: CASSDLGTNRGGELFF. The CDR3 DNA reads TGTGCCAGCAGCGATTTAGGGACTAACCGCGGCGGGGAGCTGTTTTTT.

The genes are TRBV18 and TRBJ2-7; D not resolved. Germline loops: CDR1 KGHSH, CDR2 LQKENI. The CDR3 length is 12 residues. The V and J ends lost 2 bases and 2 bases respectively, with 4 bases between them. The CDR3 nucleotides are TGTGCCAGCTCACCAGGGCCCTACGAGCAGTACTTC. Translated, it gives CASSPGPYEQYF.

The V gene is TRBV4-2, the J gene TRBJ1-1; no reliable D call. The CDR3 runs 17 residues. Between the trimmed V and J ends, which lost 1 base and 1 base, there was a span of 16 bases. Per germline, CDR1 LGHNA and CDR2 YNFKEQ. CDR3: CASSQGTAGIRNTEAFF. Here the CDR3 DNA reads TGTGCCAGCAGCCAAGGTACGGCAGGTATTAGGAACACTGAAGCTTTCTTT.

The CDR3 bases are TGTGCCAGCAGCGTAGGTGAGACTAGCACAGATACGCAGTATTTT. It is translated as CASSVGETSTDTQYF. The chain employs TRBV9 and TRBJ2-3; D unclear. From germline, CDR1 is SGDLS and CDR2 YYNGEE. The CDR3 is 15 amino acids. With 0 bases removed from V and 0 bases from J, the gap between germline ends came to 8 bases.

CDR3 amino acids: CASSSGASGVSYNEQFF. As DNA, the CDR3 is TGCGCCAGCAGCTCCGGGGCTAGCGGGGTTTCCTACAATGAGCAGTTCTTC. The gene calls are TRBV5-1 and TRBJ2-1, with 9 bases that match TRBD2. V was pared by 3 bases and J by 1 base, with 8 bases of the junction left unmatched. Germline V gives CDR1 SGHRS, CDR2 YFSETQ. The CDR3 extends over 17 amino acids.

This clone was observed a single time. The chain's CDR3 is CASTPRGLDTEAFF. Written as DNA, the CDR3 is TGTGCCAGCACCCCAAGGGGGCTGGACACTGAAGCTTTCTTT. The V and J genes are TRBV5-5 and TRBJ1-1; TRBD1 matches 7 bases. The V segment lost 6 bases and the J segment 3 bases; nucleotides outside the gene matches: 8. This CDR3 spans 14 amino acids. The germline CDR1 and CDR2 sequences are SGHKS and YYEKEE (reference sequence).